The 23 T cell receptor beta chains below come from one sample, sequenced in a study of blood T cell repertoires in COVID-19. The assay was immunoSEQ multiplex PCR, and TCRdb's table has in-frame clones only and misses some. This table holds just over 70,000 clones, about 80% found once. The sequenced sample consisted of peripheral blood. The source of these receptors is a woman in her 70s with acute or convalescent COVID-19.

The chain employs TRBV29-1 and TRBJ2-1, with 9 nucleotides matching TRBD2. Germline V CDR1 and CDR2: SQVTM, ANQGSEA. This CDR3 is built from 18 residues. V gave up 4 bases and J gave up 0 bases; unmatched junction bases: 13. The DNA of the CDR3 is TGCAGCGTTGTAGGGCTAGCGGGGAGGCGGAGCTCCTACAATGAGCAGTTCTTC. Residues: CSVVGLAGRRSSYNEQFF.

The V and J genes are TRBV7-2 and TRBJ2-7; D is perhaps TRBD2 (6 bases). Trimming removed 1 base from V and 3 bases from J, with 10 bases in between. There are 14 residues in the CDR3. Germline V lookup: CDR1 SGHTA, CDR2 FQGNSA. This CDR3 reads CASSLGPGVYEQYF. In DNA, the CDR3 is TGTGCCAGCAGCTTAGGCCCGGGGGTCTACGAGCAGTACTTC.

The DNA for the CDR3 is TGCGCCAGCAGTCAATCGCCGGACGGTAGCGGGAGATCCCACGAGCAGTACTTC. It specifies CASSQSPDGSGRSHEQYF. The chain employs TRBV23-1 and TRBJ2-7; TRBD2 matches at 9 bases. TRBV23-1 is reported as an ORF; its role is uncertain. The CDR3 has 18 amino acids. The trim removed 0 bases at V and 5 bases at J, leaving 14 bases unmatched.

This chain links TRBV13 with TRBJ1-5; 7 positions match TRBD1. The V gene end was trimmed by 3 bases and the J gene end by 3 bases; junction bases not matched to a gene: 2. From germline, CDR1 is PRHDT and CDR2 FYEKMQ (reference sequence). The CDR3 has 14 amino acids. The CDR3, as DNA: TGTGCCAGCAGCTTTGGACAGGACAATCAGCCCCAGCATTTT. Its protein product is CASSFGQDNQPQHF.

V gene TRBV19 combines with J gene TRBJ1-4; the match to TRBD1 covers 9 bases. The V gene's germline CDR1 is LNHDA and CDR2 SQIVND (reference sequence). V shed 7 bases, J shed 3 bases, and the junction held 3 bases outside the gene matches. The CDR3 consists of 14 residues. The chain's CDR3 is CASKGTGPNEKLFF. CDR3 nucleotide sequence: TGTGCCAGTAAGGGGACAGGGCCTAATGAAAAACTGTTTTTT.

V is TRBV30 and J is TRBJ2-4, with a tentative D call TRBD2 (5 bases). From germline, CDR1 is GTSNPN and CDR2 SVGIG (reference sequence). The V and J ends lost 4 bases and 8 bases respectively, with 15 bases between them. This CDR3 comprises 13 residues. CDR3 DNA sequence: TGTGCCTGGACGCCCGGACTCTCCCACATTCAGTACTTC. It yields the protein CAWTPGLSHIQYF.

The chain couples TRBV11-2 to TRBJ2-6, with 7 bases fitting TRBD1. The ends lost 0 bases at V and 4 bases at J; junction bases unmatched: 12. Per germline, CDR1 SGHAT and CDR2 FQNNGV. The CDR3 runs 19 residues. CDR3 sequence reads: CASSLDSGQRIGGANVLTF. In nucleotides, the CDR3 is TGTGCCAGCAGCTTAGATTCGGGACAGCGAATCGGGGGGGCCAACGTCCTGACTTTC.

V usage is TRBV6-2 or TRBV6-3 and J usage is TRBJ2-1, with a possible D match to TRBD2 (5 bases). The V end was cut by 5 bases, the J end by 10 bases, with 39 bases between. CDR1 and CDR2 (germline): MNHEY, SVGEGT. The CDR3 contains 21 residues. CDR3 amino acids: CASSPRALGLGSSFAVREQFF. The CDR3 region has the DNA TGTGCCAGCAGTCCCCGGGCCCTGGGCTTAGGGAGCAGTTTTGCTGTGAGGGAGCAGTTCTTC.

The chain has TRBV10-3 and TRBJ1-6; D is unclear. The germline V gene has CDR1 ENHRY and CDR2 SYGVKD. V gave up 3 bases and J gave up 6 bases, with 9 bases separating them. The CDR3 is made up of 14 amino acids. The CDR3 reads CAISDLGSNSPLHF. The CDR3 DNA reads TGTGCCATCAGTGATTTGGGGAGTAATTCACCCCTCCACTTT.

The genes are TRBV5-4 and TRBJ1-3; D remains unclear. With 4 bases removed from V and 0 bases from J, the gap between germline ends came to 14 bases. CDR3 length: 16 amino acids. CDR1 and CDR2 (germline): SGHNT, YYREEE (reference sequence). This CDR3 reads CASSVPGSLSGNTIYF. DNA for the CDR3: TGTGCCAGCAGCGTACCGGGATCCCTCTCTGGAAACACCATATATTTT.

There are a few counts of this clone. This chain links TRBV7-9 with TRBJ1-4; D gene unclear. The CDR3 runs 15 residues. Germline V gene lookup returns CDR1 SEHNR and CDR2 FQNEAQ (reference sequence). Trimming pared 5 bases from V and 2 bases from J, leaving 12 bases between. CDR3 DNA sequence: TGTGCCAGCAGCGTACCCAGACTCACTAATGAAAAACTGTTTTTT. Protein: CASSVPRLTNEKLFF.

The J gene is TRBJ2-4, the V gene TRBV3-1 (or the pseudogene TRBV3-2); the D is unclear. The CDR3 extends over 13 amino acids. Germline CDR1 reads LGHDT; CDR2 reads YNNKEL (reference sequence). Deletions cut 0 bases from V and 8 bases from J, with 8 bases between. The CDR3 loop reads CASSQDPVDIQYF. CDR3 nucleotide sequence: TGTGCCAGCAGCCAAGATCCGGTTGACATTCAGTACTTC.

The chain joins TRBV20-1 to TRBJ1-2; D gene unclear. The V and J ends lost 7 bases and 7 bases respectively, with 7 bases between them. CDR1 is DFQATT and CDR2 is SNEGSKA in the germline V gene (reference sequence). CDR3 size: 9 residues. The CDR3 nucleotides are TGCAGTGTAGGAGTTGGCTACACCTTC. Its protein product is CSVGVGYTF.

V and J are TRBV15 and TRBJ1-5; 9 bases line up with TRBD1. The junction had 12 bases not matched to a gene; V was cut back by 1 base and J by 2 bases. Per germline, CDR1 LNHNV and CDR2 YYDKDF (reference sequence). This CDR3 is built from 19 residues. As DNA, the CDR3 is TGTGCCACCAGCAGAGCTCTCAGGGACAGGGTTATCGGCAATCAGCCCCAGCATTTT. It yields the protein CATSRALRDRVIGNQPQHF. Combining the CDR3 with reference TRBV15 and TRBJ1-5 gives the whole variable domain DAMVIQNPRYQVTQFGKPVTLSCSQTLNHNVMYWYQQKSSQAPKLLFHYYDKDFNNEADTPDNFQSRRPNTSFCFLDIRSPGLGDTAMYLCATSRALRDRVIGNQPQHFGDGTRLSIL.

The rearrangement links TRBV28 to TRBJ1-2, with TRBD1 identical over 9 bases. CDR3 size: 17 residues. The germline CDR1 and CDR2 sequences are MDHEN and SYDVKM. Trimming cost V 4 bases and J 5 bases; bases outside gene matches: 14. Here the CDR3 reads CASSSRGGQGVEYGYTF. CDR3 coding DNA: TGTGCCAGCAGTTCGAGGGGGGGACAGGGTGTGGAGTATGGCTACACCTTC.

This chain links TRBV14 with TRBJ2-1; 8 nucleotides align to TRBD2. Losses at the gene ends were 6 bases for V and 7 bases for J; bases not matched to a gene: 8. Germline V gene lookup returns CDR1 SGHDN and CDR2 FVKESK. The CDR3 consists of 14 residues. CDR3 coding DNA: TGTGCCAGCAGTTGGCTAGCGGGTTTTAATGAGCAGTTCTTC. Translation gives CASSWLAGFNEQFF. The whole variable domain, remainder taken from reference TRBV14 and TRBJ2-1, is EAGVTQFPSHSVIEKGQTVTLRCDPISGHDNLYWYRRVMGKEIKFLLHFVKESKQDESGMPNNRFLAERTGGTYSTLKVQPAELEDSGVYFCASSWLAGFNEQFFGPGTRLTVL.

The chain uses TRBV2 and TRBJ2-3, with 11 bases aligning to TRBD2. CDR1 SNHLY and CDR2 FYNNEI come from the germline V gene. V was clipped by 5 bases and J by 7 bases; unmatched bases: 8. The CDR3 covers 15 residues. CDR3: CASSWGSGGVNTQYF. The DNA of the CDR3 is TGTGCCAGCAGTTGGGGTAGCGGGGGGGTGAATACGCAGTATTTT.

The chain couples TRBV28 to TRBJ1-2; the D is unclear. This CDR3 is 11 amino acids long. The germline gives CDR1 MDHEN, CDR2 SYDVKM. V lost 5 bases and J 4 bases, leaving 5 bases between the germline ends. Here the CDR3 reads CASSEIYGYTF. As DNA, the CDR3 is TGTGCCAGCAGTGAGATCTATGGCTACACCTTC.

J is TRBJ1-5 and V is TRBV6-1; D gene ambiguous. Trimming cost V 2 bases and J 5 bases, with 13 bases left between them. The CDR3 spans 15 residues. Germline V gene lookup returns CDR1 MNHNS and CDR2 SASEGT. CDR3 in DNA: TGTGCCAGCAGTGAATATCAGACATCTTATCAGCCCCAGCATTTT. It yields the protein CASSEYQTSYQPQHF.

The chain carries TRBV7-2 and TRBJ2-1; a possible D gene is TRBD1 (5 bases). Trimming removed 2 bases at V and 5 bases at J, with 13 bases between. The CDR3 contains 15 residues. Germline V lookup: CDR1 SGHTA, CDR2 FQGNSA. In DNA, the CDR3 is TGTGCCAGCAGCTTAAGGACACAAACCCACAATGAGCAGTTCTTC. Amino acids: CASSLRTQTHNEQFF.

DNA for the CDR3: TGTGCCAGCAGCTTGACAGGTCTCGAGCAGTACTTC. Its translation: CASSLTGLEQYF. The V gene is TRBV5-6, the J gene TRBJ2-7; the D gene is possibly TRBD1 (5 bases). There are 12 residues in the CDR3. The ends were cut back, 1 base at V and 6 bases at J, with 8 bases in the middle. Germline CDR1 SGHDT, CDR2 YYEEEE.

The V and J genes are TRBV7-2 and TRBJ2-7; 7 bases line up with TRBD1. CDR3 length: 15 residues. The germline V gene has CDR1 SGHTA and CDR2 FQGNSA. V lost 4 bases to trimming and J lost 2 bases; unmatched junction nucleotides: 8. As DNA, the CDR3 is TGTGCCAGCAGCTCACAGGGGTGGGCAACCTACGAGCAGTACTTC. This sequence encodes CASSSQGWATYEQYF.

CDR3 nucleotide sequence: TGCGCCAGCAGGCGAGGGACAGATGAAGCTTTCTTT. Protein product: CASRRGTDEAFF. The J gene is TRBJ1-1, the V gene TRBV5-1; 7 bases line up with TRBD1. In germline, CDR1 is SGHRS, CDR2 YFSETQ. The CDR3 runs 12 residues. V lost 5 bases and J lost 7; bases outside the gene matches: 5.